This TCR beta chain stems from a study of post-analysis software for immune sequencing data. General study results and limits: Five TRBV segments occurring more often in patients than controls included TRBV5-6, TRBV5-1 and TRBV20-1.

As regards this clonotype: Its antigen is as yet unknown.

Unique molecular identifiers were built into the TCR beta cDNA libraries. A single record per CDR3 protein comes from TCRdb applying MiXCR to the PCR reads. Found here are 350,000 to 450,000 distinct CDR3 sequences, around 33% of them singletons; the top ten hold over 10%. Trimming took 3 bases from V and 1 from J, leaving 9 bases between them. The CDR3 length is 14 residues. The J gene is TRBJ2-5, the V gene TRBV12-3 or TRBV12-4; D unresolved. Material for sequencing was blood. The sequence was collected from a girl between 10 and 17 years old with multiple sclerosis. In nucleotides, the CDR3 is TGTGCCAGCAGTTTCACTACCTTCCAAGAGACCCAGTACTTC. Its translation: CASSFTTFQETQYF.